This T cell receptor (beta chain) was obtained from a study of T cells in Graves' hyperthyroidism and ophthalmopathy. General observations from the study: Stable hyperthyroidism was separated from ophthalmopathy by a model based on 13 V-J features.

In the ophthalmopathy cohort, Clinical Activity Score was at least 3, NOSPECS grade at least 4, and duration under 3 months. RNA transcripts served as the template for amplifying TCR beta CDR3 regions. First-round RT-PCR with HTBI primers amplified the TCR CDR3 region. TCRdb reanalysed the multiplex PCR reads using MiXCR and keeps one entry per CDR3 protein. The sample has more than 500,000 distinct CDR3 sequences, around 15% seen once. There are many counts of this clonotype. Its target is not known. The ends were cut back, 8 bases at V and 3 bases at J, with 11 bases in the middle. Germline CDR1 is MNHEY and CDR2 is SMNVEV (reference sequence). The CDR3 loop spans 13 amino acids.

The sample taken for sequencing was blood. V gene TRBV27 combines with J gene TRBJ1-3; a possible D gene is TRBD1 (5 bases). This clonotype was obtained from a woman between 40 and 50 years old with Graves' ophthalmopathy. The CDR3 is CASGRQIGNTIYF. The CDR3 coding sequence is TGTGCCAGCGGGCGACAGATTGGAAACACCATATATTTT.